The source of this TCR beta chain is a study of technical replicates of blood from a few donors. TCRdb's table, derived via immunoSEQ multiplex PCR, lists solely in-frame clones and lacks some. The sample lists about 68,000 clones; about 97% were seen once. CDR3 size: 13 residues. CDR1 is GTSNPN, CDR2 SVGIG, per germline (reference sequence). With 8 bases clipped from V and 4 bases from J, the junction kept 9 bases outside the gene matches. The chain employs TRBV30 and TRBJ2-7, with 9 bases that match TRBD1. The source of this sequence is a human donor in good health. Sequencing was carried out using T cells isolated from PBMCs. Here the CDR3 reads CALRTGDYYEQYF. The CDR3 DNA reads TGTGCCCTTAGGACAGGGGATTATTACGAGCAGTACTTC.